This is a list of T cell receptor beta chains from one sample in a study of cytomegalovirus exposure and HLA in healthy donors. Sequencing was performed with immunoSEQ multiplex PCR; in TCRdb, only in-frame clones are kept and a portion is missing. This sample contains fewer than 150,000 clones. The specimen was PBMCs. These receptors all come from a man between 35 and 55 years old in good health and CMV-seronegative. Both conserved end residues are part of each CDR3. A D gene is named only where the DNA matches it firmly.

CASSLGTPAYEQYF	TGTGCCAGCAGCCTAGGGACACCAGCCTACGAGCAGTACTTC	TRBV7-2	TRBJ2-7	NA
CASSASDRPGNTIYF	TGTGCCAGCAGCGCCTCGGACAGGCCTGGAAACACCATATATTTT	TRBV5-8	TRBJ1-3	TRBD1
CASSYGGWEEAFF	TGTGCCAGCAGTTACGGGGGGTGGGAAGAAGCTTTCTTT	TRBV6-6	TRBJ1-1	NA
CASSAGSDTQYF	TGTGCCAGCAGCGCAGGGTCCGATACGCAGTATTTT	TRBV11-3	TRBJ2-3	NA
CASSPGENSPLHF	TGTGCCAGCAGCCCTGGAGAGAATTCACCCCTCCACTTT	TRBV4-2	TRBJ1-6	NA
CASSLQGASYEQYF	TGTGCCAGCAGTCTCCAGGGGGCGAGCTACGAGCAGTACTTC	TRBV27	TRBJ2-7	TRBD1
CASSLGTGQNYGYTF	TGCGCCAGCAGCTTGGGTACAGGACAGAACTATGGCTACACCTTC	TRBV5-1	TRBJ1-2	NA
CASSLPYSQETQYF	TGTGCCAGCAGCTTGCCCTACTCCCAAGAGACCCAGTACTTC	TRBV5-5	TRBJ2-5	NA
CASSTSGDQPQHF	TGTGCCAGCAGCACTTCGGGGGATCAGCCCCAGCATTTT	TRBV9	TRBJ1-5	NA
CASSPQYGGASNEQFF	TGTGCCAGCAGCCCTCAGTACGGGGGGGCCTCAAATGAGCAGTTCTTC	TRBV7-6	TRBJ2-1	TRBD2
CASSMSRSSYNSPLHF	TGTGCCAGTAGTATGAGCCGGAGCTCCTATAATTCACCCCTCCACTTT	TRBV19	TRBJ1-6	NA
CASSVGGAGNYEQYF	TGTGCCAGCAGCGTAGGCGGGGCAGGGAACTACGAGCAGTACTTC	TRBV9	TRBJ2-7	NA
CAISEQGRNQPQHF	TGTGCCATCAGTGAGCAGGGCCGTAATCAGCCCCAGCATTTT	TRBV10-3	TRBJ1-5	NA
CASSQADPGDNSPLHF	TGTGCCAGCAGCCAAGCTGACCCAGGGGATAATTCACCCCTCCACTTT	TRBV14	TRBJ1-6	NA
CASSLTTAGGRSAYEQYF	TGCGCCAGCAGCTTGACTACTGCGGGAGGTCGCTCAGCCTACGAGCAGTACTTC	TRBV5-1	TRBJ2-7	TRBD2
CASRQDRDNYGYTF	TGTGCCAGCAGACAAGACAGGGATAACTATGGCTACACCTTC	TRBV7-2	TRBJ1-2	TRBD1
CASSSSSGADTQYF	TGCGCCAGCAGCTCTTCCTCGGGGGCAGATACGCAGTATTTT	TRBV5-1	TRBJ2-3	NA
CASSPGGNTEAFF	TGTGCCAGCAGTCCGGGTGGGAACACTGAAGCTTTCTTT	TRBV4-2	TRBJ1-1	NA
CASSWTGVYNEQFF	TGTGCCAGTAGTTGGACAGGCGTTTACAATGAGCAGTTCTTC	TRBV19	TRBJ2-1	TRBD1
CASSLDRANYGYTF	TGCGCCAGCAGCTTGGACAGAGCTAACTATGGCTACACCTTC	TRBV5-1	TRBJ1-2	NA
CASSGDGRGYEQYF	TGCGCCAGCAGTGGGGATGGCAGGGGCTACGAGCAGTACTTC	TRBV5-1	TRBJ2-7	NA
CASSQEEVRLGNTGELFF	TGTGCCAGCAGCCAAGAGGAGGTGCGACTAGGGAACACCGGGGAGCTGTTTTTT	TRBV4-2	TRBJ2-2	NA
CAISVTGPLEASYNSPLHF	TGTGCCATCAGTGTCACCGGGCCCCTGGAGGCCTCCTATAATTCACCCCTCCACTTT	TRBV10-3	TRBJ1-6	NA
CASSGLDSNGYTF	TGCGCCAGCAGCGGCCTCGACTCAAATGGCTACACCTTC	TRBV4-1	TRBJ1-2	NA
CASSSGQALETQYF	TGTGCCAGCAGCTCCGGACAGGCCTTAGAGACCCAGTACTTC	TRBV5-6	TRBJ2-5	TRBD1
CASSDGRNNQPQHF	TGTGCCAGCAGTGATGGCAGGAACAATCAGCCCCAGCATTTT	TRBV2	TRBJ1-5	NA
CASSPGQPRGGYTF	TGTGCCAGCAGTCCCGGCCAGCCCCGGGGTGGCTACACCTTC	TRBV6-5	TRBJ1-2	NA
CASSQPNSAFF	TGTGCCAGCAGCCAGCCAAACAGCGCTTTCTTT	TRBV14	TRBJ1-1	NA
CASRLSGGASNQPQHF	TGCGCCAGCAGGCTTAGCGGGGGCGCGAGCAATCAGCCCCAGCATTTT	TRBV4-1	TRBJ1-5	NA
CASSSQATRGYTF	TGCGCCAGCAGCTCCCAGGCTACTCGGGGCTACACCTTC	TRBV5-1	TRBJ1-2	NA
CASSSLAGAGETQYF	TGTGCCAGCAGCTCCTTAGCGGGTGCGGGAGAGACCCAGTACTTC	TRBV7-9	TRBJ2-5	TRBD2
CASSSAPQRGTAYEAFF	TGTGCCAGCAGCTCCGCGCCTCAAAGGGGGACAGCTTATGAAGCTTTCTTT	TRBV7-9	TRBJ1-1	TRBD1
CASSPRDRDGNTIYF	TGTGCCAGTAGTCCCAGGGACAGGGACGGAAACACCATATATTTT	TRBV19	TRBJ1-3	TRBD1
CASSLVPLGQVSSYEQYF	TGTGCCAGCAGCTTAGTCCCTTTAGGACAGGTGAGCTCCTACGAGCAGTACTTC	TRBV7-6	TRBJ2-7	TRBD1
CASSSTSGVSYEQYF	TGTGCCAGCAGCTCGACTAGCGGGGTATCCTACGAGCAGTACTTC	TRBV5-4	TRBJ2-7	TRBD2
CASSNEGVLSYEQYF	TGTGCCAGCAGCAATGAAGGGGTATTAAGCTACGAGCAGTACTTC	TRBV28	TRBJ2-7	NA
CASSSGTHDTGELFF	TGTGCCAGTAGTTCAGGGACACACGACACCGGGGAGCTGTTTTTT	TRBV19	TRBJ2-2	NA
CASNRDKNTGELFF	TGTGCCAGCAACCGGGACAAGAACACCGGGGAGCTGTTTTTT	TRBV6-5	TRBJ2-2	NA
CASSRSVENTGELFF	TGTGCCAGCAGCCGTTCGGTAGAGAACACCGGGGAGCTGTTTTTT	TRBV11-2	TRBJ2-2	NA